This T cell receptor beta chain derives from a study of Graves' ophthalmopathy and Graves' hyperthyroidism. The TCR beta CDR3 regions underwent amplification from RNA transcripts. The first-round RT-PCR employed HTBI primers together with the Qiagen OneStep RT-PCR kit. A multiplex PCR was then performed as the second round. TCRdb reprocessed the multiplex PCR reads via MiXCR and lists one record per CDR3 protein. The sample carries roughly 1.1 million distinct CDR3 sequences, 35% to 40% recorded once. This TCR was sampled from an adult man with Graves' hyperthyroidism. The sample comprised peripheral blood or thyroid tissue (not recorded which).

In nucleotides, the CDR3 is TGTGCCAGCAGCCCCGGGGACAGGGCGAGTTCACCCCTCCACTTT. Translating it yields CASSPGDRASSPLHF. This chain links TRBV7-9 with TRBJ1-6, with 9 bases aligning to TRBD1. The CDR3 sequence is 15 residues long. The germline CDR1 and CDR2 sequences are SEHNR and FQNEAQ (reference sequence). V lost 5 bases and J lost 9; bases outside the gene matches: 8.